This TCR beta chain originates from a study of blood T cell repertoires in COVID-19. Study-wide context: The analysed material was cDNA or gDNA that came from T cells, B-cell-depleted T cells, or PBMCs.

This CDR3 is built from 15 residues. After removal of 0 bases from V and 4 bases from J, the junction contained 2 bases not matched to a gene. Germline values: CDR1 SGHVS, CDR2 FQNEAQ. Only in-frame clones appear in the TCRdb table, and some are missing; sequencing was by immunoSEQ multiplex PCR. The sample carries fewer than 200,000 clones, approximately 87% recorded once. The chain joins TRBV7-8 to TRBJ1-2; the match to TRBD1 covers 10 bases. Sample: peripheral blood. The receptor was derived from a woman aged 18-35 years who had recovered from COVID-19. The CDR3 loop reads CASSLAGQGFYGYTF. The CDR3 region has the DNA TGTGCCAGCAGCTTAGCGGGACAGGGGTTCTATGGCTACACCTTC.